The sequence of this T cell receptor (beta chain) was determined in a study of regulatory T cells in long-lasting Graves disease. Ten or more counts support this clonotype. The TCR beta library used iRepertoire HTBI primers with Arm-PCR amplification of CDR3. Study processing details: Among the samples, around 58 TRBV and some 15 TRBJ segments were identified. MiXCR was run by TCRdb on the multiplex PCR reads, yielding one entry per CDR3 protein. The V and J calls come from TCRdb's annotation, not from the publication. The table includes 550,000 or so distinct CDR3 sequences, around 12% detected once. The time point here: newly diagnosed GD, antithyroid drugs for less than 3 months. PBMC-extracted RNA yielded the TCR library. This same sample was also taken into another study, of T cells in Graves' hyperthyroidism and ophthalmopathy.

The clonotype was recovered from a woman aged 25 to 39 with Graves disease. This sample comprised peripheral blood mononuclear cells (PBMCs), obtained at new diagnosis, from a patient treated with antithyroid drugs.

The CDR3 nucleotides are TGTGCCAGCAGCGGAACAGGGTCCTGGACCTACACCTTC. Its protein is CASSGTGSWTYTF. The J gene is TRBJ1-2, the V gene TRBV27; D is perhaps TRBD1 (6 bases). In germline, CDR1 is MNHEY, CDR2 SMNVEV (reference sequence). The ends were cut back, 6 bases at V and 10 bases at J, with 18 bases in the middle. The CDR3 spans 13 residues.